This T cell receptor beta chain was identified in a study of blood T cells in healthy people across ages. The CDR3 totals 13 residues. V gave up 6 bases and J gave up 9 bases; unmatched junction bases: 11. Every sample had a minimum of 6.5 million PBMCs isolated. Combining a sample-barcoded 5' primer with a J-beta primer mix, a second PCR ran for roughly 7 to 12 cycles. Template switching added a 12-random-nucleotide identifier to every cDNA molecule. A single record per CDR3 protein comes from TCRdb applying MiXCR to the 5' RACE reads. The data contain roughly 1,800,000 distinct CDR3 sequences, 40% to 55% of them singletons. This clonotype came up a few times. Its antigen is unknown. The study's findings and limits: Roughly linearly, TCR beta diversity per million T cells fell as age increased. A greater number of naive CD4+ cells and higher diversity distinguished long-lived donors from aged donors.

The rearrangement links TRBV12-3 or TRBV12-4 to TRBJ2-7, with 7 bases lining up with TRBD2. Material for sequencing was blood. This TCR was sampled from a woman aged 40 to 50 in good health. CDR3 amino acids: CASSPGLIGGQYF. The CDR3 nucleotides read TGTGCCAGCAGCCCGGGACTAATCGGCGGGCAGTACTTC.